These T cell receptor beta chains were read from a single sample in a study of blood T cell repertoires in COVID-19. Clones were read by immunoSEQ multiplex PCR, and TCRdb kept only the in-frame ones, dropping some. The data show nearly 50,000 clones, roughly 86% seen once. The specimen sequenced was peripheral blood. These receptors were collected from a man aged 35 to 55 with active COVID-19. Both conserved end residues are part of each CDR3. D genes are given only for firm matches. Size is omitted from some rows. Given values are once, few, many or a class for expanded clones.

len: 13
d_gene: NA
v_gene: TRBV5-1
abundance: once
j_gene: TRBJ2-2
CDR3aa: CASSLTGSGELFF
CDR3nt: TGCGCCAGCAGCTTGACGGGGTCCGGGGAGCTGTTTTTT

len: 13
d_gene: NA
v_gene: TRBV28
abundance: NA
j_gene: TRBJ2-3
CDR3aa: CASSPVNLPTQYF
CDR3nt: TGTGCCAGCAGCCCTGTTAACTTGCCTACGCAGTATTTT

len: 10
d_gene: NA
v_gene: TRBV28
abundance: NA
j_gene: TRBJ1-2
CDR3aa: CASSRGHNTF
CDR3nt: TGTGCCAGCAGCCGGGGACACAACACCTTC

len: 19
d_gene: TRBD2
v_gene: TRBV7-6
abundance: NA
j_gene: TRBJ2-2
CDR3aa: CASSLAPPSGIGNTGELFF
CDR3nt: TGTGCCAGCAGCTTAGCCCCCCCCAGCGGGATCGGGAACACCGGGGAGCTGTTTTTT

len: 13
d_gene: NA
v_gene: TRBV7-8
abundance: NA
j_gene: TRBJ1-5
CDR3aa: CASSLDAVGPQHF
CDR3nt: TGTGCCAGCAGCTTAGACGCGGTCGGGCCCCAGCATTTT

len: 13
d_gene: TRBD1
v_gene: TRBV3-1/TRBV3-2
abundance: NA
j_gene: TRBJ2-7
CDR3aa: CASSQDRGREQYF
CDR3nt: TGTGCCAGCAGCCAAGATAGGGGGCGAGAGCAGTACTTC

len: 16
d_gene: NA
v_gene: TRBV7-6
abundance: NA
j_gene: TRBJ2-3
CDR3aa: CASSLSSGQSTDTQYF
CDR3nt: TGTGCCAGCAGCTTATCGTCAGGACAGAGCACAGATACGCAGTATTTT

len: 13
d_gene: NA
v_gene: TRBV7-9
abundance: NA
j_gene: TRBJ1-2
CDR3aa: CASSLNSGMGYTF
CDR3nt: TGTGCCAGCAGCTTAAATTCAGGAATGGGCTACACCTTC

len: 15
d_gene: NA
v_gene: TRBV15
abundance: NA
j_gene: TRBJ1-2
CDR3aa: CATSRYADGAAGYTF
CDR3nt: TGTGCCACCAGCAGATACGCGGATGGGGCGGCCGGCTACACCTTC

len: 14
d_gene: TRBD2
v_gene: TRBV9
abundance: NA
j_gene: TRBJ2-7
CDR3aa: CASSVSGRGDEQYF
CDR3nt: TGTGCCAGCAGCGTCAGCGGGAGGGGAGACGAGCAGTACTTC

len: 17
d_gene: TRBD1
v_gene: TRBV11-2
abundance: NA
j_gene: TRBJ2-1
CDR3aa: CASSSRDRDPSYNEQFF
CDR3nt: TGTGCCAGCAGCTCGCGCGACAGGGATCCCTCCTACAATGAGCAGTTCTTC